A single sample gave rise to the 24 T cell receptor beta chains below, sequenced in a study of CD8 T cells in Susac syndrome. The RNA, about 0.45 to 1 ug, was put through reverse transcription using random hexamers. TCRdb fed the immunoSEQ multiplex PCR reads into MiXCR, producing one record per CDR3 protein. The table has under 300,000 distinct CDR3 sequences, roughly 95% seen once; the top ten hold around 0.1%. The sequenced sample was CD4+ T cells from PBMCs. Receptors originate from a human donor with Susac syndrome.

The CDR3 sequence: CASSQVLNTQYF. The CDR3 DNA is TGTGCCAGCAGCCAAGTATTAAATACGCAGTATTTT. The gene calls are TRBV3-1 and TRBJ2-3; D unresolved. Germline assignment: CDR1 LGHDT and CDR2 YNNKEL (reference sequence). This CDR3 comprises 12 residues. V gave up 1 base and J gave up 7 bases, with 6 bases separating them.

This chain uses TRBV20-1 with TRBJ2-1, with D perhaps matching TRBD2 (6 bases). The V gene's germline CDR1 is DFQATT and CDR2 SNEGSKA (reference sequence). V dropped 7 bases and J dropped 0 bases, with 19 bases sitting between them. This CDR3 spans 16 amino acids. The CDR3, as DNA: TGCAGTGGCGAACATCGGGAGTCGAGCTCCTACAATGAGCAGTTCTTC. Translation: CSGEHRESSSYNEQFF.

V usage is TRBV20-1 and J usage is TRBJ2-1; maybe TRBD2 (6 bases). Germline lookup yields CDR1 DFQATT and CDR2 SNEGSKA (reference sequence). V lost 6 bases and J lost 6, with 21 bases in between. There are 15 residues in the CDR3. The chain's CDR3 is CSAAAPGLGINEQFF. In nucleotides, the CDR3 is TGCAGTGCAGCCGCCCCGGGACTGGGTATCAATGAGCAGTTCTTC.

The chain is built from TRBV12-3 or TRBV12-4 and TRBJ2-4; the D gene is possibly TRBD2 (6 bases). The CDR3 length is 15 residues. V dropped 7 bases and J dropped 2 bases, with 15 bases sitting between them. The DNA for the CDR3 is TGTGCCAGCATTCCGGGGGTCTGGTCCAAAAACATTCAGTACTTC. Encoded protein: CASIPGVWSKNIQYF.

CDR3 DNA sequence: TGTGCCAGCAGTTTTGGGCAGATCTACGAGCAGTACTTC. Encoded protein: CASSFGQIYEQYF. The chain joins TRBV27 to TRBJ2-7; no clear D gene. The V end lost 3 bases, the J end lost 3 bases, and 9 bases lay between the germline ends. Germline V gives CDR1 MNHEY, CDR2 SMNVEV (reference sequence). The CDR3 has 13 residues.

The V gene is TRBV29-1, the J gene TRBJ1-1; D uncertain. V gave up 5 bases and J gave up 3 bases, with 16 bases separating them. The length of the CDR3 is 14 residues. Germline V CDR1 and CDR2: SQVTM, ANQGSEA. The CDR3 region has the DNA TGCAGCGTTCTGGCACTTCAAGGAGACACTGAAGCTTTCTTT. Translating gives CSVLALQGDTEAFF. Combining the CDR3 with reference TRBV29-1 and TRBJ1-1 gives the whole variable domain SAVISQKPSRDICQRGTSLTIQCQVDSQVTMMFWYRQQPGQSLTLIATANQGSEATYESGFVIDKFPISRPNLTFSTLTVSNMSPEDSSIYLCSVLALQGDTEAFFGQGTRLTVV.

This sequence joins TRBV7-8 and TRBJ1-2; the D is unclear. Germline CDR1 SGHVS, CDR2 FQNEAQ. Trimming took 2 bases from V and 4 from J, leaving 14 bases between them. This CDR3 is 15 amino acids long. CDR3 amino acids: CASSLIPKGGYGYTF. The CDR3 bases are TGTGCCAGCAGCTTAATTCCTAAGGGCGGCTATGGCTACACCTTC.

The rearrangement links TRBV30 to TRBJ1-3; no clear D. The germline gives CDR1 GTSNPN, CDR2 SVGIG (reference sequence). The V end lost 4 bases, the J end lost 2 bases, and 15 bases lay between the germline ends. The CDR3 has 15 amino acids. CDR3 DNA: TGTGCCTGGAACTCACAAAGGTTTCCTGGAAACACCATATATTTT. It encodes CAWNSQRFPGNTIYF.

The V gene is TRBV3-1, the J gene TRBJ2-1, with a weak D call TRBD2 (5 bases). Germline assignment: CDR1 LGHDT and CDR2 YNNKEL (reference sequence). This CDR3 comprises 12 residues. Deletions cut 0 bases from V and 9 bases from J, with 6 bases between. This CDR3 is CASSQDRGEQFF. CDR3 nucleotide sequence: TGTGCCAGCAGCCAAGATCGGGGTGAGCAGTTCTTC.

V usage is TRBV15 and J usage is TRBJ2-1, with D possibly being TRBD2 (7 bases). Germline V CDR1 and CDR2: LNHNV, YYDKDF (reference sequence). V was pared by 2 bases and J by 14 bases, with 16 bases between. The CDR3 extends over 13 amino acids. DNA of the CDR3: TGTGCCACCAGCAGATCTAGGGGGAGGGGGGAGTTCTTC. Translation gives CATSRSRGRGEFF.

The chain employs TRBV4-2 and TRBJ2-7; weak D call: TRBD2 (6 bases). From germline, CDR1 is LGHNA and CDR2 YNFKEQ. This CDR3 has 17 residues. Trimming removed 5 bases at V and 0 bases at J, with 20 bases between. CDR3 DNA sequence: TGTGCCAGCAGCGAAAGATCCTCGCGGGGCCCCTCCTACGAGCAGTACTTC. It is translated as CASSERSSRGPSYEQYF.

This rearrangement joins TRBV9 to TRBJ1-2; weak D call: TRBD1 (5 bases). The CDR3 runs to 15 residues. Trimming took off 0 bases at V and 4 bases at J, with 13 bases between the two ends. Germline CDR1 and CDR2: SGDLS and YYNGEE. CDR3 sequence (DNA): TGTGCCAGCAGCGTAGGCCCAGGGAAGCCCTATGGCTACACCTTC. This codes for CASSVGPGKPYGYTF.

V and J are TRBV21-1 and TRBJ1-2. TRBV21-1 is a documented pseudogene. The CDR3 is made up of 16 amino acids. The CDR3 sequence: CASSKVKRTHRHGYTF. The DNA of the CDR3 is TGTGCCAGCAGCAAAGTTAAGAGAACGCACCGTCATGGCTACACCTTC.

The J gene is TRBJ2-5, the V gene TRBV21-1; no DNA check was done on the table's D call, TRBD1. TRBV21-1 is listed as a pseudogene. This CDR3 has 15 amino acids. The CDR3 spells CASRRDSQDSETQYF. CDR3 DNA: TGTGCCAGCCGGAGGGACAGCCAGGATTCGGAGACCCAGTACTTC.

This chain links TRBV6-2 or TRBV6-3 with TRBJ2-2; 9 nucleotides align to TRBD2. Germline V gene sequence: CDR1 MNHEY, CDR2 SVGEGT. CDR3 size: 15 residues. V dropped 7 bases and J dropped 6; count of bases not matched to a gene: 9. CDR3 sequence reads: CASNKVAGVSGELFF. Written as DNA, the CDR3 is TGTGCCAGCAACAAGGTAGCGGGAGTATCCGGGGAGCTGTTTTTT.

CDR3: CASSVRLAGTVWGETQYF. The CDR3 bases are TGTGCCAGTAGCGTCAGACTAGCGGGGACCGTTTGGGGAGAGACCCAGTACTTC. V usage is TRBV19 and J usage is TRBJ2-5; TRBD2 aligns across 11 bases. CDR1 is LNHDA and CDR2 is SQIVND in the germline V gene (reference sequence). This CDR3 comprises 18 residues. The trim removed 6 bases at V and 4 bases at J, leaving 16 bases unmatched.

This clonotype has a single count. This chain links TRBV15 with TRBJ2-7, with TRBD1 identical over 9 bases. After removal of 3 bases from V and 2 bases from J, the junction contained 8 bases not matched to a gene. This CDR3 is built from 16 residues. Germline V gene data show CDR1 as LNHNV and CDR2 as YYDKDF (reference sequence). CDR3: CATSRNRDRVAYEQYF. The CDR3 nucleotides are TGTGCCACCAGCAGGAACCGGGACAGGGTCGCCTACGAGCAGTACTTC.

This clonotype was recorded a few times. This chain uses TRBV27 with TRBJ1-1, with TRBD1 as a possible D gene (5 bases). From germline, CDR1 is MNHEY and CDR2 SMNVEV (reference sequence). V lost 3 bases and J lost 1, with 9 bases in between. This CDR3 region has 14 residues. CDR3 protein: CASSFGAPNTEAFF. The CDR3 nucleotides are TGTGCCAGCAGTTTCGGGGCCCCGAACACTGAAGCTTTCTTT.

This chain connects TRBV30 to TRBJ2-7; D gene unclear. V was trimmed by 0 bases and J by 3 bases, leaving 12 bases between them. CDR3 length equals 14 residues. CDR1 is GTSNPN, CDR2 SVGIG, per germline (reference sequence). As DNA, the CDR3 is TGTGCCTGGAGTGTACGGGTGGCGTTCTACGAGCAGTACTTC. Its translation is CAWSVRVAFYEQYF.

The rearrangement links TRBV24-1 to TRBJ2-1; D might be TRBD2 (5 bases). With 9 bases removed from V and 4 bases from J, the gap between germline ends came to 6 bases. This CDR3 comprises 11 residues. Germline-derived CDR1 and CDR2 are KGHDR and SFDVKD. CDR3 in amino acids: CATEGYNEQFF. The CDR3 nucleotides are TGTGCCACCGAGGGTTACAATGAGCAGTTCTTC.

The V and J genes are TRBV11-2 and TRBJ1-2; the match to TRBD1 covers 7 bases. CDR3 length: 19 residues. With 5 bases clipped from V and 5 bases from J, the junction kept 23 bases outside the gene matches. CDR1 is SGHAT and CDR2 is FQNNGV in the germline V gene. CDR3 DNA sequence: TGTGCCAGCAGCCAACAACAGAACGGGTTGGCGGGACAGAGATATGGCTACACCTTC. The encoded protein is CASSQQQNGLAGQRYGYTF. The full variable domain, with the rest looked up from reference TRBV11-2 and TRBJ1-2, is EAGVAQSPRYKIIEKRQSVAFWCNPISGHATLYWYQQILGQGPKLLIQFQNNGVVDDSQLPKDRFSAERLKGVDSTLKIQPAKLEDSAVYLCASSQQQNGLAGQRYGYTFGSGTRLTVV.

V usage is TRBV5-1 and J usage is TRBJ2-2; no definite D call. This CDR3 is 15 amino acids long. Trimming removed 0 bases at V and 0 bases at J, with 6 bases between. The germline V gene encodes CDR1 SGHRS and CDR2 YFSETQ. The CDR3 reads CASSLAQTNTGELFF. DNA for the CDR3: TGCGCCAGCAGCTTGGCTCAGACGAACACCGGGGAGCTGTTTTTT.

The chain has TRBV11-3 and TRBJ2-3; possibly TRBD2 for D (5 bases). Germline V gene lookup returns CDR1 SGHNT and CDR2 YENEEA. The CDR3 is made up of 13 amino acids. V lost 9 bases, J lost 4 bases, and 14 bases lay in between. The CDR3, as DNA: TGTGCCAGTAATCATCGGGATTCAGATACGCAGTATTTT. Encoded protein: CASNHRDSDTQYF.

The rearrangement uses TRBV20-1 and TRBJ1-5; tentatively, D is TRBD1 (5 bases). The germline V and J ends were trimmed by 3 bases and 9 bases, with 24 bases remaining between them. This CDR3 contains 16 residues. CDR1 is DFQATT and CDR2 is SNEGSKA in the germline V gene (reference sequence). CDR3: CSASPSVGGLEWPQHF. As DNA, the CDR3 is TGCAGTGCTAGCCCCAGCGTGGGGGGACTTGAATGGCCCCAGCATTTT.